A selection of T cell receptor beta chains follows, all from one sample in a study of cytomegalovirus exposure and HLA in healthy donors. Sequenced by immunoSEQ multiplex PCR; TCRdb stores in-frame clones only, minus some. The sample records more than 150,000 clones, roughly 78% being singletons. The sequenced sample was PBMCs. The receptors come from a woman aged 25 to 39 in good health and CMV-seronegative. CDR3s include the opening cysteine and the closing phenylalanine or tryptophan.

v_gene: TRBV29-1; CDR3aa: CSVENWVRGGPGYTF
v_gene: TRBV2; CDR3aa: CASSVGGAPTQYF
v_gene: TRBV5-6; CDR3aa: CASSTRTGHGYTF
v_gene: TRBV11-1; CDR3aa: CASSLGGGQGTETQYF
v_gene: TRBV19; CDR3aa: CASSVIQSDTQYF
v_gene: TRBV4-2; CDR3aa: CASSQEWTSADTQYF
v_gene: TRBV7-2; CDR3aa: CASSLEFSLNTGELFF
v_gene: TRBV30; CDR3aa: CAWSEGAEAFF
v_gene: TRBV9; CDR3aa: CASSARSGEDYGYTF
v_gene: TRBV25-1; CDR3aa: CASSRGREQYF
v_gene: TRBV28; CDR3aa: CASSLRNTGELFF
v_gene: TRBV2; CDR3aa: CASSATGGPSSNQPQHF
v_gene: TRBV7-3; CDR3aa: CASSLFTVNTEAFF
v_gene: TRBV7-2; CDR3aa: CASSLLVRQLSGSNTEAFF
v_gene: TRBV25-1; CDR3aa: CASSAIDRGDGYTF
v_gene: TRBV5-7; CDR3aa: CASPTRTSGGAGELFF
v_gene: TRBV6-1; CDR3aa: CASSPLAGSYNEQFF
v_gene: TRBV2; CDR3aa: CASSDPRDRGLYSTEAFF
v_gene: TRBV5-6; CDR3aa: CASSPVGGGSTDTQYF
v_gene: TRBV19; CDR3aa: CASTQGTGNQPQHF
v_gene: TRBV2; CDR3aa: CASSDIAQGRSFF
v_gene: TRBV7-2; CDR3aa: CASHNLGGAVYGYTF
v_gene: TRBV4-3; CDR3aa: CASSSRRSNEKLFF
v_gene: TRBV9; CDR3aa: CASSEQGPNEQFF
v_gene: TRBV25-1; CDR3aa: CASSEPRGPGDTQYF
v_gene: TRBV18; CDR3aa: CASSPRDRGVSEQYF
v_gene: TRBV2; CDR3aa: CASSLSGLGSYEQYF
v_gene: TRBV19; CDR3aa: CASSSGGGGEKLFF
v_gene: TRBV29-1; CDR3aa: CSVETGMHYEQYF
v_gene: TRBV10-3; CDR3aa: CALRGQVDAGELFF
v_gene: TRBV6-1; CDR3aa: CASRWTGGDYGYTF
v_gene: TRBV10-3; CDR3aa: CAISERQGADQPQHF
v_gene: TRBV7-6; CDR3aa: CASSVTAQGSTDTQYF